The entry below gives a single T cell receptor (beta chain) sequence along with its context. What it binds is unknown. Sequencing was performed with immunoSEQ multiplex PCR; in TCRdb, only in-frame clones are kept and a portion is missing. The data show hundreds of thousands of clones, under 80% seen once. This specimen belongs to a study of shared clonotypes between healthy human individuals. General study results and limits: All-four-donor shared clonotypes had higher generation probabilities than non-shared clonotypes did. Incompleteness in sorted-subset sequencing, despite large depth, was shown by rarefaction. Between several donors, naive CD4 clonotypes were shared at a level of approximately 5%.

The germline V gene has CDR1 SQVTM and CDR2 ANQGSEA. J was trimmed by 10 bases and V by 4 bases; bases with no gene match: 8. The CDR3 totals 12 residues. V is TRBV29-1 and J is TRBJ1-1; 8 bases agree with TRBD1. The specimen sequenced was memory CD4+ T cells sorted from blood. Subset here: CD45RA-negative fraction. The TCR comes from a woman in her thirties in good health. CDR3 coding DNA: TGCAGCGTTGTGGGCAGGGGGCGCGGAGCTTTCTTT. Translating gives CSVVGRGRGAFF. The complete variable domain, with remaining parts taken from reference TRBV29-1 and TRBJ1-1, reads SAVISQKPSRDICQRGTSLTIQCQVDSQVTMMFWYRQQPGQSLTLIATANQGSEATYESGFVIDKFPISRPNLTFSTLTVSNMSPEDSSIYLCSVVGRGRGAFFGQGTRLTVV.